The clone carrying this T cell receptor (beta chain) was found a few times. The antigen is unknown. The CDR3 consists of 15 residues. Trimming removed 6 bases from V and 4 bases from J; junction bases left unmatched: 8. In germline, CDR1 is SNHLY, CDR2 FYNNEI. This sample is part of a study of beta chain features in type 1 diabetes. Investigators reverse transcribed all isolated RNA, so they sequenced expressed TCRB transcripts. Only in-frame clones appear in the TCRdb table, and some are missing; sequencing was by immunoSEQ multiplex PCR. The sample has roughly 290,000 clones; 14% to 15% are singletons. Findings and limits, study-wide: Junctions at VDJ sites from type 1 diabetes patients had fewer insertions and more deletions. A moderate, significant TCRB CDR3 shortening appeared in type 1 diabetes across four CD4+ subsets.

The sample taken for sequencing was naive CD4+ T cells from blood. This receptor was identified in a man aged 18 to 35 with type 1 diabetes. This chain links TRBV2 with TRBJ2-7; 11 bases agree with TRBD2. CDR3 DNA: TGTGCCAGCAGCGAACTAGCGGGGGTGCGATACGAGCAGTACTTC. Encoded protein: CASSELAGVRYEQYF. The full variable domain, completed using reference TRBV2 and TRBJ2-7, is EPEVTQTPSHQVTQMGQEVILRCVPISNHLYFYWYRQILGQKVEFLVSFYNNEISEKSEIFDDQFSVERPDGSNFTLKIRSTKLEDSAMYFCASSELAGVRYEQYFGPGTRLTVT.